Each of the 15 T cell receptor beta chains below was sequenced from the same sample in a study of blood T cell repertoires in COVID-19. Some clones are missing from TCRdb's copy, which holds only in-frame ones; the method was immunoSEQ multiplex PCR. Of around 87,000 clones in the sample, about 80% are singletons; the top ten hold around 15%. Sample: peripheral blood. The receptors originated from a human donor in a cohort sampled during active COVID-19.

The sample holds one count of this clone. The J gene is TRBJ2-5, the V gene TRBV11-2, with TRBD2 identical over 8 bases. V gave up 2 bases and J gave up 7 bases; unmatched junction bases: 6. This CDR3 is 14 amino acids long. CDR1 and CDR2 from the germline V gene are SGHAT and FQNNGV. CDR3 DNA sequence: TGTGCCAGCAGCTTAAATCGACTAGCGCCGACCCAGTACTTC. Protein product: CASSLNRLAPTQYF.

The chain uses TRBV7-3 and TRBJ2-2, with D perhaps TRBD1 (6 bases). The CDR3 sequence is 16 residues long. Trimming pared 4 bases from V and 2 bases from J, leaving 14 bases between. Per the germline V gene, CDR1 is SGHTA and CDR2 is FQGTGA. CDR3 sequence: CASSSTGTLNTGELFF. The CDR3 bases are TGTGCCAGCAGCTCAACCGGGACACTCAACACCGGGGAGCTGTTTTTT.

The chain links TRBV5-8 to TRBJ2-1; a possible D gene is TRBD2 (7 bases). Between the trimmed V and J ends, which lost 2 bases and 1 base, there was a span of 16 bases. This CDR3 is 17 amino acids long. Germline lookup yields CDR1 SGHTS and CDR2 YDEGEE. CDR3 nucleotides: TGTGCCAGCAGCTTTGGGGGCGGGAGAAGGTCCTACAATGAGCAGTTCTTC. Protein product: CASSFGGGRRSYNEQFF. Looking up the rest from reference TRBV5-8 and TRBJ2-1 gives the full variable domain: EAGVTQSPTHLIKTRGQQATLRCSPISGHTSVYWYQQALGLGLQFLLWYDEGEERNRGNFPPRFSGRQFPNYSSELNVNALELEDSALYLCASSFGGGRRSYNEQFFGPGTRLTVL.

This clone was observed at least ten times. This chain connects TRBV9 to TRBJ2-1; TRBD2 aligns across 8 bases. Trimming cost V 3 bases and J 8 bases; bases outside gene matches: 4. This CDR3 comprises 13 residues. In germline, CDR1 is SGDLS, CDR2 YYNGEE. DNA for the CDR3: TGTGCCAGCAGCGAGGGACTAGGGTATGAGCAGTTCTTC. This codes for CASSEGLGYEQFF.

This clone was seen a single time. The chain couples TRBV10-3 to TRBJ2-5; D not resolved. The CDR3 loop spans 12 amino acids. Germline V gene sequence: CDR1 ENHRY, CDR2 SYGVKD. The V end lost 6 bases, the J end lost 2 bases, and 7 bases lay between the germline ends. The CDR3 nucleotides read TGTGCCATCAGCACGGTTCAAGAGACCCAGTACTTC. Protein sequence: CAISTVQETQYF.

The J gene is TRBJ2-7, the V gene TRBV6-1; D may be TRBD2 (5 bases). Germline V gene lookup returns CDR1 MNHNS and CDR2 SASEGT. The CDR3 has 15 amino acids. V shed 2 bases and J shed 7 bases, with 18 bases lying between them. The chain's CDR3 is CASSEPGMPPEEQYF. CDR3 nucleotide sequence: TGTGCCAGCAGTGAACCGGGGATGCCTCCGGAGGAGCAGTACTTC.

The rearrangement links TRBV27 to TRBJ2-2, with unresolved D. The CDR3 covers 13 residues. V lost 3 bases and J 7 bases, leaving 9 bases between the germline ends. Germline V gives CDR1 MNHEY, CDR2 SMNVEV (reference sequence). In nucleotides, the CDR3 is TGTGCCAGCAGTTTTAAAAGCGTCGGGGAGCTGTTTTTT. This codes for CASSFKSVGELFF.

This clone appeared once. V gene TRBV15 combines with J gene TRBJ1-1; D is perhaps TRBD1 (6 bases). Deletions cut 0 bases from V and 4 bases from J, with 9 bases between. Germline assignment: CDR1 LNHNV and CDR2 YYDKDF (reference sequence). The CDR3 runs to 14 residues. CDR3 DNA sequence: TGTGCCACCAGCAGAGATATACAGGGCACTGAAGCTTTCTTT. This translates into CATSRDIQGTEAFF. Looking up the rest from reference TRBV15 and TRBJ1-1 gives the full variable domain: DAMVIQNPRYQVTQFGKPVTLSCSQTLNHNVMYWYQQKSSQAPKLLFHYYDKDFNNEADTPDNFQSRRPNTSFCFLDIRSPGLGDTAMYLCATSRDIQGTEAFFGQGTRLTVV.

The chain recombines TRBV9 with TRBJ1-2; a possible D gene is TRBD1 (5 bases). Germline loops: CDR1 SGDLS, CDR2 YYNGEE. The CDR3 runs to 13 residues. V shed 5 bases and J shed 2 bases, with 10 bases lying between them. CDR3 amino acids: CASSSYRNYGYTF. Here the CDR3 DNA reads TGTGCCAGCAGTTCCTACAGGAACTATGGCTACACCTTC.

CDR3 protein: CASSSSSYEQYF. As DNA, the CDR3 is TGTGCCAGCAGCTCGAGCTCCTACGAGCAGTACTTC. This chain connects TRBV11-2 to TRBJ2-7; D unclear. The germline CDR1 and CDR2 sequences are SGHAT and FQNNGV. This CDR3 has 12 residues. V was trimmed by 4 bases and J by 0 bases, leaving 4 bases between them. Variable domain in full (rest from reference TRBV11-2 and TRBJ2-7): EAGVAQSPRYKIIEKRQSVAFWCNPISGHATLYWYQQILGQGPKLLIQFQNNGVVDDSQLPKDRFSAERLKGVDSTLKIQPAKLEDSAVYLCASSSSSYEQYFGPGTRLTVT.

The chain uses TRBV28 and TRBJ2-7; 11 nucleotides align to TRBD2. Germline values: CDR1 MDHEN, CDR2 SYDVKM. V trimming: 6 bases; J trimming: 1 base; junction bases outside the gene matches: 2. The CDR3 has 14 residues. CDR3 nucleotide sequence: TGTGCCAGCAGCCGGACTAGCGGGTCCTACGAGCAGTACTTC. Translation gives CASSRTSGSYEQYF.

The chain has TRBV3-1 (or the pseudogene TRBV3-2) and TRBJ2-1, with D maybe TRBD1 (8 bases). From germline, CDR1 is LGHDT and CDR2 YNNKEL (reference sequence). CDR3 length: 21 amino acids. V was pared by 0 bases and J by 6 bases, with 30 bases between. The CDR3 protein is CASSQDMAGGGFGTNFNEQFF. The CDR3 DNA reads as TGTGCCAGCAGCCAAGATATGGCAGGGGGCGGTTTCGGGACTAACTTCAATGAGCAGTTCTTC.

The rearrangement links TRBV4-2 to TRBJ1-4, with 10 bases aligning to TRBD1. V trimming: 2 bases; J trimming: 7 bases; junction bases outside the gene matches: 7. This CDR3 has 16 residues. CDR1 and CDR2 (germline): LGHNA, YNFKEQ. The CDR3 reads CASSQLRDRGPEKLFF. For the CDR3, the DNA is TGTGCCAGCAGCCAACTAAGAGACAGGGGGCCTGAAAAACTGTTTTTT.

The chain carries TRBV9 and TRBJ2-1, with a weak D call TRBD2 (6 bases). Trimming took 4 bases from V and 13 from J, leaving 18 bases between them. Germline CDR1 and CDR2: SGDLS and YYNGEE. This CDR3 contains 13 residues. The CDR3 coding sequence is TGTGCCAGCAGCATCCGGGACTCCACGTTTCAGTTCTTC. Translation: CASSIRDSTFQFF.

This chain connects TRBV5-1 to TRBJ1-2; D is ambiguous. The CDR3 runs 14 residues. Trimming left V 4 bases short and J 0 bases short, with 10 bases between. Germline CDR1 reads SGHRS; CDR2 reads YFSETQ. This CDR3 reads CASSTSVTNYGYTF. DNA for the CDR3: TGCGCCAGCAGCACCAGTGTTACTAACTATGGCTACACCTTC.